Presented here are 12 T cell receptor beta chains from one specimen sequenced in a study of beta chain features in type 1 diabetes. Expressed TCRB transcripts were sequenced, since all the RNA that had been isolated was reverse transcribed. The assay was immunoSEQ multiplex PCR, and TCRdb's table has in-frame clones only and misses some. The sample shows around 690,000 clones, around 11% of them seen only once. These receptors lack a known antigen. General study results and limits: Type 1 diabetes patients showed a moderate but significant shortening of TCRB CDR3s in all four CD4+ subsets.

Sequenced material: naive CD4+ T cells from blood. These receptors were taken from a man between 25 and 39 years old with type 1 diabetes.

A remark on this clone: The sample contains more than one DNA sequence encoding this CDR3. The CDR3 DNA sequence: TGTGCCAGCAGCTCGCGGACAGGGAACACTGAAGCTTTCTTT. It codes for CASSSRTGNTEAFF. The chain has TRBV7-2 and TRBJ1-1, with 7 bases identical to TRBD1. Trimming cost V 4 bases and J 1 base; bases outside gene matches: 3. Germline lookup yields CDR1 SGHTA and CDR2 FQGNSA. This CDR3 comprises 14 residues.

This clone has only one observation. This sequence joins TRBV14 and TRBJ2-7, with D possibly TRBD2 on 5 matching bases. V was trimmed by 4 bases and J by 6 bases, leaving 13 bases between them. The CDR3 totals 13 residues. Germline V gives CDR1 SGHDN, CDR2 FVKESK. CDR3 in amino acids: CASSRSGIREQYF. CDR3 nucleotide sequence: TGTGCCAGCAGCCGGTCCGGGATTCGCGAGCAGTACTTC. The complete variable domain, with remaining parts taken from reference TRBV14 and TRBJ2-7, reads EAGVTQFPSHSVIEKGQTVTLRCDPISGHDNLYWYRRVMGKEIKFLLHFVKESKQDESGMPNNRFLAERTGGTYSTLKVQPAELEDSGVYFCASSRSGIREQYFGPGTRLTVT.

This clone has just a few counts. The rearrangement joins TRBV7-2 to TRBJ1-2, with a possible D match to TRBD1 (5 bases). This CDR3 spans 12 amino acids. Germline V gene data show CDR1 as SGHTA and CDR2 as FQGNSA. Trimming took off 8 bases at V and 8 bases at J, with 15 bases between the two ends. The CDR3 region is CASSWGEYGYTF. CDR3 sequence (DNA): TGTGCCAGCTCCTGGGGGGAGTACGGCTACACCTTC.

V is TRBV5-1 and J is TRBJ2-1, with 9 bases fitting TRBD1. Per the germline V gene, CDR1 is SGHRS and CDR2 is YFSETQ. The CDR3 has 17 residues. V lost 2 bases, J lost 1 base, and 7 bases stayed unmatched. CDR3: CASSFSTGTGSYNEQFF. The DNA of the CDR3 is TGCGCCAGCAGCTTCAGCACCGGGACAGGGTCCTACAATGAGCAGTTCTTC.

The V gene is TRBV29-1, the J gene TRBJ1-2; no clear D gene. Germline-derived CDR1 and CDR2 are SQVTM and ANQGSEA. The germline V and J ends were trimmed by 6 bases and 6 bases, with 14 bases remaining between them. This CDR3 has 12 residues. CDR3: CSVDHFRHGYTF. The CDR3 region has the DNA TGCAGCGTCGACCACTTCCGCCATGGCTACACCTTC.

The CDR3 DNA follows: TGTGCCAGCACCCCGGGGAGCTCTGGAAACACCATATATTTT. Translation gives CASTPGSSGNTIYF. This chain uses TRBV5-6 with TRBJ1-3; no clear D gene. Germline V gene data show CDR1 as SGHDT and CDR2 as YYEEEE. Trimming shortened V by 6 bases and J by 0 bases, and 10 bases separated the two germline ends. The CDR3 has 14 residues.

The rearrangement uses TRBV4-2 and TRBJ2-3; 10 bases align to TRBD2. From germline, CDR1 is LGHNA and CDR2 YNFKEQ. There are 19 residues in the CDR3. Trimming cost V 4 bases and J 2 bases; bases outside gene matches: 15. CDR3 coding DNA: TGTGCCAGCAGCCGGGACAGTTCCTCCGGGACTAGCGTCACAGATACGCAGTATTTT. This codes for CASSRDSSSGTSVTDTQYF.

J is TRBJ2-1 and V is TRBV6-5, with 10 bases identical to TRBD1. Unmatched junction bases numbered 2, after V lost 6 bases and J lost 6 bases. The length of the CDR3 is 13 residues. The germline V gene has CDR1 MNHEY and CDR2 SVGAGI. This chain's CDR3 is CASRWTGGNEQFF. CDR3 nucleotide sequence: TGTGCCAGCAGGTGGACAGGGGGCAATGAGCAGTTCTTC.

As concerns this clone: This specimen includes other DNA sequences encoding the same CDR3. CDR3 amino acids: CSASRAGELFF. In nucleotides, the CDR3 is TGCAGTGCTAGCCGGGCCGGGGAGCTGTTTTTT. J is TRBJ2-2 and V is TRBV20-1; D not certain. Trimming shortened V by 3 bases and J by 6 bases, and 5 bases separated the two germline ends. Germline-derived CDR1 and CDR2 are DFQATT and SNEGSKA (reference sequence). CDR3 size: 11 residues.

This chain joins TRBV11-1 and TRBJ2-1, with D perhaps TRBD2 (5 bases). V dropped 3 bases and J dropped 2 bases, with 11 bases sitting between them. The CDR3 runs to 15 residues. Germline CDR1 and CDR2: SGHAT and FQDESV (reference sequence). The DNA of the CDR3 is TGTGCCAGCAGCTTGGGGATGACTACCTACAATGAGCAGTTCTTC. It yields the protein CASSLGMTTYNEQFF. The variable domain in full, with the rest retrieved from reference TRBV11-1 and TRBJ2-1, is EAEVAQSPRYKITEKSQAVAFWCDPISGHATLYWYRQILGQGPELLVQFQDESVVDDSQLPKDRFSAERLKGVDSTLKIQPAELGDSAMYLCASSLGMTTYNEQFFGPGTRLTVL.

This clone was counted only a few times. The chain is built from TRBV6-1 and TRBJ2-2; 8 positions agree with TRBD1. The length of the CDR3 is 14 residues. The J segment lost 2 bases and the V segment lost 6 bases, leaving 2 bases of the junction unmatched. Germline V gene lookup returns CDR1 MNHNS and CDR2 SASEGT. The CDR3 here is CASSGQGNTGELFF. The DNA for the CDR3 is TGTGCCAGCAGCGGACAGGGCAACACCGGGGAGCTGTTTTTT.

The chain has TRBV7-8 and TRBJ2-7; D gene uncertain. The CDR3 is 11 amino acids. Germline loops: CDR1 SGHVS, CDR2 FQNEAQ. V was shortened by 5 bases and J by 2 bases, with 4 bases between the two germline ends. The CDR3 loop reads CASSDAYEQYF. In DNA form, the CDR3 reads TGTGCCAGCAGCGACGCCTACGAGCAGTACTTC.